This T cell receptor (beta chain) was observed in a study of blood T cell repertoires in COVID-19. Assay used: immunoSEQ multiplex PCR; TCRdb lists only in-frame clones, some missing. The table records under 200,000 clones, roughly 87% of them present only once. About this clone itself: A read error may account for a junction end that differs from germline.

This CDR3 has 15 residues. Looked up from germline, CDR1 is ENHRY and CDR2 is SYGVKD. The sequencing sample was made of peripheral blood. This rearrangement joins TRBV10-3 to TRBJ2-7; possible D gene TRBD2, 5 bases. This receptor was taken from a man aged 60 to 69 with active or convalescent COVID-19. CDR3 sequence (DNA): TGTGCCATCACTGAGCACGGGGAGACCTCCTACGAGCAGTACTTC. Translated, it gives CAITEHGETSYEQYF.